A single sample gave rise to the 2 T cell receptor beta chains below, sequenced in a study of T cell responses to AZD1222 COVID-19 vaccine. The protocol was immunoSEQ multiplex PCR, while the TCRdb copy is restricted to in-frame clones and leaves out a portion. This sample has 90,000 to 150,000 clones, with 75% to 90% found just once. Material: peripheral blood, obtained 28 days after the second AZD1222 dose. Source of these receptors: an adult who received the AZD1222 COVID-19 vaccine.

The chain links TRBV3-1 (or the pseudogene TRBV3-2) to TRBJ1-2; D is ambiguous. V lost 5 bases to trimming and J lost 2 bases, with 12 bases between them. This CDR3 contains 14 residues. The V gene's germline CDR1 is LGHDT and CDR2 YNNKEL (reference sequence). CDR3 protein: CASSSRPANYGYTF. The CDR3 DNA reads as TGTGCCAGCAGCTCCCGGCCCGCAAACTATGGCTACACCTTC.

V is TRBV19 and J is TRBJ1-3; weak D call: TRBD1 (5 bases). Germline CDR1 and CDR2: LNHDA and SQIVND (reference sequence). The length of the CDR3 is 12 residues. V gave up 4 bases and J gave up 9 bases, with 10 bases separating them. In DNA form, the CDR3 reads TGTGCCAGTAGTACCTCGGGGGGCACCATATATTTT. It specifies CASSTSGGTIYF.